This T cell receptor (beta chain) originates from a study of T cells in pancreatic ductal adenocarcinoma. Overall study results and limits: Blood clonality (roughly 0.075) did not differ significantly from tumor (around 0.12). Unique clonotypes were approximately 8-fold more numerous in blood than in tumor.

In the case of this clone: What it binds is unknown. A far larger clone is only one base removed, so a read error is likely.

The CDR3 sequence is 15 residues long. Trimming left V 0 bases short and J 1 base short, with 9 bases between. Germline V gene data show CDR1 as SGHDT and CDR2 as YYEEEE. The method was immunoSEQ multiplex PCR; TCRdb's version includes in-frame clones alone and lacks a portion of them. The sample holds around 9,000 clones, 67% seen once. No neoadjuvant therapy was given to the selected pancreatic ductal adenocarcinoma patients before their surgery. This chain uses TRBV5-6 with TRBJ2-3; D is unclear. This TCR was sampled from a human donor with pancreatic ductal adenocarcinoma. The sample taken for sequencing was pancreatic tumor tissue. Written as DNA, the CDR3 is TGTGCCAGCAGCTTGGCCATAATACGCACAGATACGCAGTATTTT. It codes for CASSLAIIRTDTQYF.